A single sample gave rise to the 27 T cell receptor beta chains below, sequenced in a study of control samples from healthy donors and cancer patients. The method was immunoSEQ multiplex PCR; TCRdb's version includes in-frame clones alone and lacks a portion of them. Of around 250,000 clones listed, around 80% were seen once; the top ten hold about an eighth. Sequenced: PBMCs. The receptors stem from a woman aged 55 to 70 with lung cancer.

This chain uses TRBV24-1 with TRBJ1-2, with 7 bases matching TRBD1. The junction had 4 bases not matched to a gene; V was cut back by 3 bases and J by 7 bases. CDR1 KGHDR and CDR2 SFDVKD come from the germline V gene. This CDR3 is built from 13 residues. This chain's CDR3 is CATSDTGVGGYTF. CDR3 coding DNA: TGTGCCACCAGTGATACAGGGGTGGGTGGCTACACCTTC.

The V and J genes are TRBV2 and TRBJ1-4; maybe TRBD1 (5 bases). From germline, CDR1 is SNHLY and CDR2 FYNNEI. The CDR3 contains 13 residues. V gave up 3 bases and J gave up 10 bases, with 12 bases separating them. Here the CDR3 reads CASSDGRGGKLFF. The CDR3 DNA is TGTGCCAGCAGTGACGGTCGGGGGGGAAAACTGTTTTTT. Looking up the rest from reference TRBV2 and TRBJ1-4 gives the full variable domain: EPEVTQTPSHQVTQMGQEVILRCVPISNHLYFYWYRQILGQKVEFLVSFYNNEISEKSEIFDDQFSVERPDGSNFTLKIRSTKLEDSAMYFCASSDGRGGKLFFGSGTQLSVL.

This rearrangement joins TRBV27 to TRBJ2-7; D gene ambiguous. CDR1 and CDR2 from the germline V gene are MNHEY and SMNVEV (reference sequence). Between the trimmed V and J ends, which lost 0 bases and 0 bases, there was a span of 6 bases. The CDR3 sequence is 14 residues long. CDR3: CASSLSGSSYEQYF. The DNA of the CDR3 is TGTGCCAGCAGTTTATCGGGCAGCTCCTACGAGCAGTACTTC.

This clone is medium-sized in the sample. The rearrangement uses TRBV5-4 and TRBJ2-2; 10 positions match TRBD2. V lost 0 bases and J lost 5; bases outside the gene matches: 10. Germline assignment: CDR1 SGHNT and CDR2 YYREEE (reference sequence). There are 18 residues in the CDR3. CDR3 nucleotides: TGTGCCAGCAGCTTGGGGCTCTCTAGCGGGAGAAGAACCGGGGAGCTGTTTTTT. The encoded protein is CASSLGLSSGRRTGELFF.

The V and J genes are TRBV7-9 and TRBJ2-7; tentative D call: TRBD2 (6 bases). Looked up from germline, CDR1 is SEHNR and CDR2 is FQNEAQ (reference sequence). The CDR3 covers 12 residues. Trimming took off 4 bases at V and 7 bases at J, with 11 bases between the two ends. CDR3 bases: TGTGCCAGCAGCTCGGGGACTGAGGAGCAGTACTTC. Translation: CASSSGTEEQYF.

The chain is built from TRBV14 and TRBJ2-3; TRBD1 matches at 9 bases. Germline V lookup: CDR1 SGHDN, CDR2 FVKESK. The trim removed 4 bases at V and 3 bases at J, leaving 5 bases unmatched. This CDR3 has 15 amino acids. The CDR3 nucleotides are TGTGCCAGCAGCCGACAGGGGGTTGGGACAGATACGCAGTATTTT. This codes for CASSRQGVGTDTQYF.

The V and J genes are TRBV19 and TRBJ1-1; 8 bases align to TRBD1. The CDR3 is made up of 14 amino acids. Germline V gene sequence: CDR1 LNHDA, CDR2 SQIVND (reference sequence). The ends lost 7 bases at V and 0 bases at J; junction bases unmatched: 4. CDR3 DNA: TGTGCCAGTACCCTGACAGGGGTGAACACTGAAGCTTTCTTT. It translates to CASTLTGVNTEAFF.

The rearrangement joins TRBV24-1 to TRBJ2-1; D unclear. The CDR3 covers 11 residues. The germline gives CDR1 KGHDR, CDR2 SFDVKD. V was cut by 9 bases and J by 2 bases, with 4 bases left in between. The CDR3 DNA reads TGTGCCACCGGCGCCTACAATGAGCAGTTCTTC. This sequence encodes CATGAYNEQFF.

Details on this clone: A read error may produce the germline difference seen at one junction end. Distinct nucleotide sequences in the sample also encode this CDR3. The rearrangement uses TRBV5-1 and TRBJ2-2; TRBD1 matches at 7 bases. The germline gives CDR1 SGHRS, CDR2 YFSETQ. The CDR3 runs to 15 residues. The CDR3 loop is CASSLAGGDTGELFF. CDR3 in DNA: TGCGCCAGCAGTTTGGCAGGGGGAGACACCGGGGAGCTGTTTTTT.

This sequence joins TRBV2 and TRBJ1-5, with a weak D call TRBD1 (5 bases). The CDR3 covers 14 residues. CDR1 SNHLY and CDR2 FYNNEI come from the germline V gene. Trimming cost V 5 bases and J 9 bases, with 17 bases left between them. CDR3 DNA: TGTGCCAGCAGTCAAGACCAGGGTGACGGGCCCCAGCATTTT. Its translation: CASSQDQGDGPQHF.

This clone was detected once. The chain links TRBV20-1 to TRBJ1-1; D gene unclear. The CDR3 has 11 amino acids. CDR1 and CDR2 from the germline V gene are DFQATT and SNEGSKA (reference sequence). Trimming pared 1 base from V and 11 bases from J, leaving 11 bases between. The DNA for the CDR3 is TGCAGTGCTAGAGTCCTCAACGCGGCTTTCTTT. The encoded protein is CSARVLNAAFF.

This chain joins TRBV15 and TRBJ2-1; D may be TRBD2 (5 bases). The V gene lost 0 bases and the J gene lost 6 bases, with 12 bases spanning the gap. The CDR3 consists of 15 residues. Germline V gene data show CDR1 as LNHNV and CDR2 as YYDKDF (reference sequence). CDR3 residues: CATSRENSALNEQFF. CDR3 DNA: TGTGCCACCAGCAGAGAAAATAGCGCCCTCAATGAGCAGTTCTTC.

The CDR3 region is CASSLVAGPDSPLHF. CDR3 sequence (DNA): TGTGCCAGCAGCTTAGTCGCAGGGCCGGATTCACCCCTCCACTTT. The chain has TRBV11-2 and TRBJ1-6; the D gene is possibly TRBD1 (5 bases). The V gene lost 1 base and the J gene lost 8 bases, with 12 bases spanning the gap. This CDR3 has 15 residues. Germline V lookup: CDR1 SGHAT, CDR2 FQNNGV.

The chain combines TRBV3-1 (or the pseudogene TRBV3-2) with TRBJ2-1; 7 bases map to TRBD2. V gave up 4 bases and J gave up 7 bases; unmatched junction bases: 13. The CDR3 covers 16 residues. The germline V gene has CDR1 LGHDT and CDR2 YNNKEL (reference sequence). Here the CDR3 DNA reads TGTGCCAGCAGCCCCGAGGCGCGGGGGACCTCTAATGAGCAGTTCTTC. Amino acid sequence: CASSPEARGTSNEQFF.

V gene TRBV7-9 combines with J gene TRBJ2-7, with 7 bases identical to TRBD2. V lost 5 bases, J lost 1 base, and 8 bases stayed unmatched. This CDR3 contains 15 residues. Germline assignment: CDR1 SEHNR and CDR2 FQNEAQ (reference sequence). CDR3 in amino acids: CASSLPGLRSYEQYF. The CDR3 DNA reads TGTGCCAGCAGCCTTCCGGGACTAAGGTCCTACGAGCAGTACTTC.

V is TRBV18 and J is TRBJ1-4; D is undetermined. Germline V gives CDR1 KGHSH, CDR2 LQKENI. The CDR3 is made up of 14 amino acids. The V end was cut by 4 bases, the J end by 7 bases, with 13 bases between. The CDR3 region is CASSLGPAAEKLFF. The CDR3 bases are TGTGCCAGCTCACTCGGGCCCGCGGCTGAAAAACTGTTTTTT.

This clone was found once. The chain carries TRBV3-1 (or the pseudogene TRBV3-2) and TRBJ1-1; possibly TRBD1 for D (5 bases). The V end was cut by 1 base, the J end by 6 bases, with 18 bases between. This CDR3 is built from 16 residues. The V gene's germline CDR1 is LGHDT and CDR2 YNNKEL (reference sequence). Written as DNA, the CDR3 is TGTGCCAGCAGCCAAGGATCCCTATCAGGGAGGTCTGAAGCTTTCTTT. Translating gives CASSQGSLSGRSEAFF.

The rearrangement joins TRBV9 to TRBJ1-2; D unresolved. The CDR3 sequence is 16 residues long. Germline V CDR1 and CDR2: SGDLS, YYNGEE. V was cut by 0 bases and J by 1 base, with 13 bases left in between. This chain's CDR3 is CASSVDLGGVNYGYTF. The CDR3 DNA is TGTGCCAGCAGCGTAGACCTCGGAGGCGTTAACTATGGCTACACCTTC.

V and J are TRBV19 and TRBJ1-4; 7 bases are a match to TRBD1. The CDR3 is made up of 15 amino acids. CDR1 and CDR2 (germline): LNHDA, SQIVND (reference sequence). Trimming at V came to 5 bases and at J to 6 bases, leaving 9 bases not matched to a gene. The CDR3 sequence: CASSLSGTVDEKLFF. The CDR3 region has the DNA TGTGCCAGTAGTCTGTCCGGGACAGTTGATGAAAAACTGTTTTTT. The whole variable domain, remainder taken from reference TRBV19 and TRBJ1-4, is DGGITQSPKYLFRKEGQNVTLSCEQNLNHDAMYWYRQDPGQGLRLIYYSQIVNDFQKGDIAEGYSVSREKKESFPLTVTSAQKNPTAFYLCASSLSGTVDEKLFFGSGTQLSVL.

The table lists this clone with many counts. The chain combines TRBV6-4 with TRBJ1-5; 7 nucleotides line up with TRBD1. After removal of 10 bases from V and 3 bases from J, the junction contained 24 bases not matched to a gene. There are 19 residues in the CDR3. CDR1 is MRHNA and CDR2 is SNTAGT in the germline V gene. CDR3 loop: CANLGNPDRFSSFNQPQHF. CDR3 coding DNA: TGTGCCAACCTGGGGAACCCGGACAGGTTCTCTTCTTTCAATCAGCCCCAGCATTTT.

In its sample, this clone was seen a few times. The CDR3 region is CASRDSGGNEQFF. The CDR3 DNA is TGTGCCAGCAGAGACTCGGGGGGGAATGAGCAGTTCTTC. The chain is built from TRBV6-5 and TRBJ2-1; 8 bases fit TRBD2. V lost 6 bases to trimming and J lost 7 bases; unmatched junction nucleotides: 5. The germline CDR1 and CDR2 sequences are MNHEY and SVGAGI. CDR3 length: 13 residues.

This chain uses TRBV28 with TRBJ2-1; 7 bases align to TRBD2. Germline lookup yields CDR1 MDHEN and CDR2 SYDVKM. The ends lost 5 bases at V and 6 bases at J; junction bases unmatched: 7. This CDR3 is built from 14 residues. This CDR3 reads CASSLLASGNEQFF. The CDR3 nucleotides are TGTGCCAGCAGTCTCCTGGCTAGCGGCAATGAGCAGTTCTTC.

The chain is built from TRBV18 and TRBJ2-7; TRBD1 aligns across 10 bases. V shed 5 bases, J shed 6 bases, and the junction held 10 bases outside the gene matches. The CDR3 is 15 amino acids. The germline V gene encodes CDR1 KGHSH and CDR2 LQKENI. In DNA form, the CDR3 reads TGTGCCAGCTCAAGGATGACAGGGGGCGAGGTCGAGCAGTACTTC. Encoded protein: CASSRMTGGEVEQYF.

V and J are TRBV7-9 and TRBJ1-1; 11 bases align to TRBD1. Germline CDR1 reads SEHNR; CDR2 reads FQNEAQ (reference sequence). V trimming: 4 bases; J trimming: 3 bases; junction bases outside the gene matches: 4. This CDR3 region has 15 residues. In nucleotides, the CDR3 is TGTGCCAGCAGCTACGGACAGGGGGCGGACACTGAAGCTTTCTTT. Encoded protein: CASSYGQGADTEAFF.

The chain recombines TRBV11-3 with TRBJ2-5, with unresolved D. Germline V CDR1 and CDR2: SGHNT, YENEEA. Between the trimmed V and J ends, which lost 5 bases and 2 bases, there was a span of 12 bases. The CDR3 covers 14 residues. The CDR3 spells CASSLKGRQETQYF. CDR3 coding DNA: TGTGCCAGCAGCCTAAAAGGGCGGCAAGAGACCCAGTACTTC.

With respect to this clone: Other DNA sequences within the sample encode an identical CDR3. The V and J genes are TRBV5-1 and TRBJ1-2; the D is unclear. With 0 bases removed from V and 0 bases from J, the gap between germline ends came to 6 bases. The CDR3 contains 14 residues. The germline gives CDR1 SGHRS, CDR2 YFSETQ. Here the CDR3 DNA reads TGCGCCAGCAGCTTGGAATCCCCTAACTATGGCTACACCTTC. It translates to CASSLESPNYGYTF.

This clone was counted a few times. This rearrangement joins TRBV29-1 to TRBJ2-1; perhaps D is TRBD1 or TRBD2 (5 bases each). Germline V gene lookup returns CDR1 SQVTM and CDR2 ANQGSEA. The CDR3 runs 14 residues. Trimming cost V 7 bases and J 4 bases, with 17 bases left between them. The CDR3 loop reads CSAGHRDLYNEQFF. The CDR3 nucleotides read TGCAGCGCCGGTCATAGGGACCTATACAATGAGCAGTTCTTC.